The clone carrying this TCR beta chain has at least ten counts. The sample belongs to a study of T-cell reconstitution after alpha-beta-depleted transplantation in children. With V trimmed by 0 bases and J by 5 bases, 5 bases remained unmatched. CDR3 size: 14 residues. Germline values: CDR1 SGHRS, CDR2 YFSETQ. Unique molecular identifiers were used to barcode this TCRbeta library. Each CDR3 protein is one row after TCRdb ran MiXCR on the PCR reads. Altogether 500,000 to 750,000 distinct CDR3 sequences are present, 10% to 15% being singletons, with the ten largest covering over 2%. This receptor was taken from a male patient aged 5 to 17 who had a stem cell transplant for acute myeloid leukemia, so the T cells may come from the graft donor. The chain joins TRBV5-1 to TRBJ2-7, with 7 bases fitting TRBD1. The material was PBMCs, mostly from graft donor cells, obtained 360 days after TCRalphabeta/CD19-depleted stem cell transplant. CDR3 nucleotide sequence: TGCGCCAGCAGCTTGGGCAGGGGGTCCCACGAGCAGTACTTC. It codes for CASSLGRGSHEQYF.